The TCR beta chain described here comes from a study of CD8 T cells in Susac syndrome. Random hexamers primed reverse transcription of about 0.45 to 1 ug RNA. A multiplex approach, immunoSEQ multiplex PCR, amplified TCR beta CDR3 across 54 Vbeta and 13 Jbeta. TCRdb reprocessed the immunoSEQ multiplex PCR reads via MiXCR and lists one record per CDR3 protein. This sample carries some 260,000 distinct CDR3 sequences, approximately 84% of them seen once, and the ten largest clones take 0.11%. Germline V gene data show CDR1 as SNHLY and CDR2 as FYNNEI. The CDR3 is made up of 12 amino acids. Trimming took 6 bases from V and 8 from J; bases not matched to a gene: 6.

The chain carries TRBV2 and TRBJ1-2; TRBD1 matches 7 bases. Sequencing was carried out using CD8+ T cells from PBMCs. The clonotype was recovered from a human donor with multiple sclerosis. As DNA, the CDR3 is TGTGCCAGCAGCGACAGGGTGAGAGGCTACACCTTC. Translating it yields CASSDRVRGYTF.